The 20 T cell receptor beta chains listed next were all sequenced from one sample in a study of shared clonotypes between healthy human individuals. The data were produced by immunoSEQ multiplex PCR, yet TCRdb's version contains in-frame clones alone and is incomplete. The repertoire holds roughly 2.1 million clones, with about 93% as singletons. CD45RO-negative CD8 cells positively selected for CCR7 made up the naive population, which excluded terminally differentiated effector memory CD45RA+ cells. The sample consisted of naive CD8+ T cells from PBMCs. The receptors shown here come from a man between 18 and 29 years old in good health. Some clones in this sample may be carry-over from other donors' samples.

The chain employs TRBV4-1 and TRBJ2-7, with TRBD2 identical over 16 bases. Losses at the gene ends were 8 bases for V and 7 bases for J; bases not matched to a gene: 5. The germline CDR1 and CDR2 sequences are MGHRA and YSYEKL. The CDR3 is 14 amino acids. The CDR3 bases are TGCGCCAGCGCTCCGGGACTAGCGGGAGGGGAGCAGTACTTC. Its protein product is CASAPGLAGGEQYF.

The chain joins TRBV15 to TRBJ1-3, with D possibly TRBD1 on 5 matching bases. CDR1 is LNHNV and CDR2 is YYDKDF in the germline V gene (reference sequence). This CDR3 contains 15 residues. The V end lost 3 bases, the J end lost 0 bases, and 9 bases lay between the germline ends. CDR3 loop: CATSRRQISGNTIYF. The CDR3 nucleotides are TGTGCCACCAGCAGGAGACAGATCTCTGGAAACACCATATATTTT.

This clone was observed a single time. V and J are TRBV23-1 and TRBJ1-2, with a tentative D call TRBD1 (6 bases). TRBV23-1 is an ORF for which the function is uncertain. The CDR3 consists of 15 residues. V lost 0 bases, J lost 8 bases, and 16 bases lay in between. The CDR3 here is CASSQSKGDLRGYTF. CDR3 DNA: TGCGCCAGCAGTCAATCAAAGGGGGACCTCAGGGGCTACACCTTC.

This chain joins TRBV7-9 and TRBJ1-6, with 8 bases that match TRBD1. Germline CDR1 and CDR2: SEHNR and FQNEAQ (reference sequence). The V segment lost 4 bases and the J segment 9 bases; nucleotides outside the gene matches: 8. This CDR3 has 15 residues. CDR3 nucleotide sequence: TGTGCCAGCAGCTCCCCGACAGGGGAGAGTTCACCCCTCCACTTT. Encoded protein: CASSSPTGESSPLHF.

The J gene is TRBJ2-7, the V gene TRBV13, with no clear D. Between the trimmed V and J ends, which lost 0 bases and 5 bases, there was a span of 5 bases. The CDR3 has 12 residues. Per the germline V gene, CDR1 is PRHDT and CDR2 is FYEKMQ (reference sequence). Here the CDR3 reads CASSLGLDEQYF. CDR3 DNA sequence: TGTGCCAGCAGCTTAGGCTTGGACGAGCAGTACTTC. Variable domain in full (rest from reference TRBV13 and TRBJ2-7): AAGVIQSPRHLIKEKRETATLKCYPIPRHDTVYWYQQGPGQDPQFLISFYEKMQSDKGSIPDRFSAQQFSDYHSELNMSSLELGDSALYFCASSLGLDEQYFGPGTRLTVT.

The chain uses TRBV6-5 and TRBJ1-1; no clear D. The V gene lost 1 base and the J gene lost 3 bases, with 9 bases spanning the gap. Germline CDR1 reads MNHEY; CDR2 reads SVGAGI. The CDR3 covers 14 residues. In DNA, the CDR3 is TGTGCCAGCAGTTACTGGGGAGCAGACACTGAAGCTTTCTTT. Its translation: CASSYWGADTEAFF.

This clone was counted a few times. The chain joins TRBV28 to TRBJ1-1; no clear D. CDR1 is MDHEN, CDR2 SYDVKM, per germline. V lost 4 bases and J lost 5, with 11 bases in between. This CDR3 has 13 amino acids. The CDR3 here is CASSYSGDTEAFF. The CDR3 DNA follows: TGTGCCAGCAGTTATTCCGGGGATACTGAAGCTTTCTTT.

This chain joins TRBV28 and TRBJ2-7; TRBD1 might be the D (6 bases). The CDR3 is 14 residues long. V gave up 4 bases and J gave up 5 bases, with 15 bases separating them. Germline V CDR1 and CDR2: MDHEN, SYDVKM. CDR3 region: CASSWESGEDEQYF. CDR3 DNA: TGTGCCAGCAGTTGGGAATCAGGGGAAGACGAGCAGTACTTC. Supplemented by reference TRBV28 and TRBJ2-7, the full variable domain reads DVKVTQSSRYLVKRTGEKVFLECVQDMDHENMFWYRQDPGLGLRLIYFSYDVKMKEKGDIPEGYSVSREKKERFSLILESASTNQTSMYLCASSWESGEDEQYFGPGTRLTVT.

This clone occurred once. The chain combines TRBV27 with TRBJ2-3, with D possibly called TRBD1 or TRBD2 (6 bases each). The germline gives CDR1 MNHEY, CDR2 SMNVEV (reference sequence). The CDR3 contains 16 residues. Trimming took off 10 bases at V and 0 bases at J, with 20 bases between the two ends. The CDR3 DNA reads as TGTGCCACCCACGCGAGGGGGGATTGGAGCACAGATACGCAGTATTTT. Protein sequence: CATHARGDWSTDTQYF.

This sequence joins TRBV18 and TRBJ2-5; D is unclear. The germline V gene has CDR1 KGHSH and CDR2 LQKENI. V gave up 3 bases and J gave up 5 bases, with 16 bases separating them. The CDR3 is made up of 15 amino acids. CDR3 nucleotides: TGTGCCAGCTCACCCCCCGATACGGTTGGGGAGACCCAGTACTTC. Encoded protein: CASSPPDTVGETQYF.

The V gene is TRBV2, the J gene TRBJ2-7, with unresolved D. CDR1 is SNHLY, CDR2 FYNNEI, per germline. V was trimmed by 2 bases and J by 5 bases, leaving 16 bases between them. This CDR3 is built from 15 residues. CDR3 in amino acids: CASSERIAPVDEQYF. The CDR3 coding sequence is TGTGCCAGCAGTGAAAGGATCGCCCCGGTCGACGAGCAGTACTTC.

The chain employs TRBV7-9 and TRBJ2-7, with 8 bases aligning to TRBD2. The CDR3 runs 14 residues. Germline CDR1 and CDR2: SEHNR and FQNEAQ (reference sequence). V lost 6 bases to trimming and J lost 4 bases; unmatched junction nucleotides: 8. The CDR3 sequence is CASSTGLGAYEQYF. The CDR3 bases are TGTGCCAGCAGTACGGGACTAGGGGCGTACGAGCAGTACTTC.

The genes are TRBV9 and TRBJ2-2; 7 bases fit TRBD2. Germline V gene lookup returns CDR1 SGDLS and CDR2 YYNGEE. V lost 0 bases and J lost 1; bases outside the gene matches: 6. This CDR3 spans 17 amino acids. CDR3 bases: TGTGCCAGCAGCGTAGCGATCCAGCGGGAGAACACCGGGGAGCTGTTTTTT. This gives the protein CASSVAIQRENTGELFF.

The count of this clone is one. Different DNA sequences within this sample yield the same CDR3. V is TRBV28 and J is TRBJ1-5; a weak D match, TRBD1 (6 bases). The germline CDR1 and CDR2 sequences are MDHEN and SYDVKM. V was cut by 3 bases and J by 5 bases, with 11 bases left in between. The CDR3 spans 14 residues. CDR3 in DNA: TGTGCCAGCAGTTTGGGTCAGGGGTATCAGCCCCAGCATTTT. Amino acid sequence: CASSLGQGYQPQHF.

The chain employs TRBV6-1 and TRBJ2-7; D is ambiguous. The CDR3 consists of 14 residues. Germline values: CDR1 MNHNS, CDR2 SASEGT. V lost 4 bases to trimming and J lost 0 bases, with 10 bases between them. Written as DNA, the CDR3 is TGTGCCAGCAGTGGGGCAGTAACCTCCTACGAGCAGTACTTC. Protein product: CASSGAVTSYEQYF.

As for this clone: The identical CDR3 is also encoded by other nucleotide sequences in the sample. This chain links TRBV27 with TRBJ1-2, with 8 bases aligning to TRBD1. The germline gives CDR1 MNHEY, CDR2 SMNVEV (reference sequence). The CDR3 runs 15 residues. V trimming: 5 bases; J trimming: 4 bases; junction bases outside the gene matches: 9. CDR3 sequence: CASSPRTGWGYGYTF. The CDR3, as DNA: TGTGCCAGCAGTCCGAGGACAGGGTGGGGCTATGGCTACACCTTC.

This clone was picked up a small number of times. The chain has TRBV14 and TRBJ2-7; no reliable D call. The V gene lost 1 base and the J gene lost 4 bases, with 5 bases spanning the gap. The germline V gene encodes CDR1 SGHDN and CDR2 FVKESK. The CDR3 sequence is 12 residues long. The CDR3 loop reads CASSQGIYEQYF. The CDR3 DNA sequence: TGTGCCAGCAGCCAAGGGATTTACGAGCAGTACTTC. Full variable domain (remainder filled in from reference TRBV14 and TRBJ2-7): EAGVTQFPSHSVIEKGQTVTLRCDPISGHDNLYWYRRVMGKEIKFLLHFVKESKQDESGMPNNRFLAERTGGTYSTLKVQPAELEDSGVYFCASSQGIYEQYFGPGTRLTVT.

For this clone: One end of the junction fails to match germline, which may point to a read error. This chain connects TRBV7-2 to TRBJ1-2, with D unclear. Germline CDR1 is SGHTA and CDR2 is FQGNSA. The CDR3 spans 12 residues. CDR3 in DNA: TGTGCCAGCAGCTTGGCCCTCTATGGTTACACCTTC. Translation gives CASSLALYGYTF.

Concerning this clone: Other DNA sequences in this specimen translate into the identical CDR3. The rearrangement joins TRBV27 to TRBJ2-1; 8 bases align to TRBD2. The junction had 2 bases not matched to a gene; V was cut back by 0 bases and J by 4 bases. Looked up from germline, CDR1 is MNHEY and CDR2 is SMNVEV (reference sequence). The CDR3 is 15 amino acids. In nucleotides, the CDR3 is TGTGCCAGCAGTTTATCTAGCGGGATTTACAATGAGCAGTTCTTC. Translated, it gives CASSLSSGIYNEQFF.

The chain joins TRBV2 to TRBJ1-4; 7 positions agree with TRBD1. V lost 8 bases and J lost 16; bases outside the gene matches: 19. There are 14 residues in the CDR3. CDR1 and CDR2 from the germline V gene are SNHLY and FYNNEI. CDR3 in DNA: TGTGCCAGCCCCCGGGCAGGGGGATCCTTGAGCGGGTTTTTT. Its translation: CASPRAGGSLSGFF.